This is a list of T cell receptor beta chains from one sample in a study of blood T cell repertoires in COVID-19. Profiling relied on immunoSEQ multiplex PCR, and the TCRdb table lists in-frame clones only, not all of them. The sample has around 30,000 clones; around 80% are singletons. Sequenced input: peripheral blood. Receptor source: a man older than 75 with active or convalescent COVID-19. Each CDR3 is given with its conserved first and last residue. D genes are given only for firm matches. Only part of the rows carry a size: once, few, many, or a class if the clone is expanded.

clone_size	d_call	v_call	j_call	cdr3_nt	cdr3_aa
.	.	TRBV5-6	TRBJ2-7	TGTGCCAGCAGAAAACAGGGTTCTGAGCAGTACTTC	CASRKQGSEQYF
.	TRBD2	TRBV5-1	TRBJ2-1	TGCGCCAGCAGCTTGGGACTAGCGGACTACAATGAGCAGTTCTTC	CASSLGLADYNEQFF
.	TRBD1	TRBV11-3	TRBJ1-1	TGTGCCAGCAGCATTAGGGGACAGGGTGGGGACACTGAAGCTTTCTTT	CASSIRGQGGDTEAFF
once	.	TRBV6-9	TRBJ2-7	TGTGCCAGCAGTTATTTTCGGCGGTTTGGATCCTACGAGCAGTACTTC	CASSYFRRFGSYEQYF
.	.	TRBV6-2/TRBV6-3	TRBJ2-3	TGTGCCAGCAGTCCCAGGGGACCCACAGATACGCAGTATTTT	CASSPRGPTDTQYF
.	.	TRBV28	TRBJ1-5	TGTGCCAGCAGCTCGTGGACAGACCATAGCAATCAGCCCCAGCATTTT	CASSSWTDHSNQPQHF
.	.	TRBV28	TRBJ1-2	TGTGCCAGCAGTTGGGCAGGAAATAACTATGGCTACACCTTC	CASSWAGNNYGYTF
.	.	TRBV5-1	TRBJ2-7	TGCGCCAGCAGCTTCGACAGCTCCTACGAGCAGTACTTC	CASSFDSSYEQYF
.	.	TRBV12-5	TRBJ2-1	TGTGCTAGTGGTTTGACCACGGTCGATGAGCAGTTCTTC	CASGLTTVDEQFF
.	.	TRBV12-3/TRBV12-4	TRBJ1-5	TGTGCCAGCAGCTTCGACAGGTTCCAGCCCCAGCATTTT	CASSFDRFQPQHF
.	.	TRBV28	TRBJ1-2	TGTGCCAGCAGTTTACCCGACAGTATACTCTATGGCTACACCTTC	CASSLPDSILYGYTF
.	.	TRBV14	TRBJ2-1	TGTGCCAGCAGTCCCTTTGTGTACAATGAGCAGTTCTTC	CASSPFVYNEQFF